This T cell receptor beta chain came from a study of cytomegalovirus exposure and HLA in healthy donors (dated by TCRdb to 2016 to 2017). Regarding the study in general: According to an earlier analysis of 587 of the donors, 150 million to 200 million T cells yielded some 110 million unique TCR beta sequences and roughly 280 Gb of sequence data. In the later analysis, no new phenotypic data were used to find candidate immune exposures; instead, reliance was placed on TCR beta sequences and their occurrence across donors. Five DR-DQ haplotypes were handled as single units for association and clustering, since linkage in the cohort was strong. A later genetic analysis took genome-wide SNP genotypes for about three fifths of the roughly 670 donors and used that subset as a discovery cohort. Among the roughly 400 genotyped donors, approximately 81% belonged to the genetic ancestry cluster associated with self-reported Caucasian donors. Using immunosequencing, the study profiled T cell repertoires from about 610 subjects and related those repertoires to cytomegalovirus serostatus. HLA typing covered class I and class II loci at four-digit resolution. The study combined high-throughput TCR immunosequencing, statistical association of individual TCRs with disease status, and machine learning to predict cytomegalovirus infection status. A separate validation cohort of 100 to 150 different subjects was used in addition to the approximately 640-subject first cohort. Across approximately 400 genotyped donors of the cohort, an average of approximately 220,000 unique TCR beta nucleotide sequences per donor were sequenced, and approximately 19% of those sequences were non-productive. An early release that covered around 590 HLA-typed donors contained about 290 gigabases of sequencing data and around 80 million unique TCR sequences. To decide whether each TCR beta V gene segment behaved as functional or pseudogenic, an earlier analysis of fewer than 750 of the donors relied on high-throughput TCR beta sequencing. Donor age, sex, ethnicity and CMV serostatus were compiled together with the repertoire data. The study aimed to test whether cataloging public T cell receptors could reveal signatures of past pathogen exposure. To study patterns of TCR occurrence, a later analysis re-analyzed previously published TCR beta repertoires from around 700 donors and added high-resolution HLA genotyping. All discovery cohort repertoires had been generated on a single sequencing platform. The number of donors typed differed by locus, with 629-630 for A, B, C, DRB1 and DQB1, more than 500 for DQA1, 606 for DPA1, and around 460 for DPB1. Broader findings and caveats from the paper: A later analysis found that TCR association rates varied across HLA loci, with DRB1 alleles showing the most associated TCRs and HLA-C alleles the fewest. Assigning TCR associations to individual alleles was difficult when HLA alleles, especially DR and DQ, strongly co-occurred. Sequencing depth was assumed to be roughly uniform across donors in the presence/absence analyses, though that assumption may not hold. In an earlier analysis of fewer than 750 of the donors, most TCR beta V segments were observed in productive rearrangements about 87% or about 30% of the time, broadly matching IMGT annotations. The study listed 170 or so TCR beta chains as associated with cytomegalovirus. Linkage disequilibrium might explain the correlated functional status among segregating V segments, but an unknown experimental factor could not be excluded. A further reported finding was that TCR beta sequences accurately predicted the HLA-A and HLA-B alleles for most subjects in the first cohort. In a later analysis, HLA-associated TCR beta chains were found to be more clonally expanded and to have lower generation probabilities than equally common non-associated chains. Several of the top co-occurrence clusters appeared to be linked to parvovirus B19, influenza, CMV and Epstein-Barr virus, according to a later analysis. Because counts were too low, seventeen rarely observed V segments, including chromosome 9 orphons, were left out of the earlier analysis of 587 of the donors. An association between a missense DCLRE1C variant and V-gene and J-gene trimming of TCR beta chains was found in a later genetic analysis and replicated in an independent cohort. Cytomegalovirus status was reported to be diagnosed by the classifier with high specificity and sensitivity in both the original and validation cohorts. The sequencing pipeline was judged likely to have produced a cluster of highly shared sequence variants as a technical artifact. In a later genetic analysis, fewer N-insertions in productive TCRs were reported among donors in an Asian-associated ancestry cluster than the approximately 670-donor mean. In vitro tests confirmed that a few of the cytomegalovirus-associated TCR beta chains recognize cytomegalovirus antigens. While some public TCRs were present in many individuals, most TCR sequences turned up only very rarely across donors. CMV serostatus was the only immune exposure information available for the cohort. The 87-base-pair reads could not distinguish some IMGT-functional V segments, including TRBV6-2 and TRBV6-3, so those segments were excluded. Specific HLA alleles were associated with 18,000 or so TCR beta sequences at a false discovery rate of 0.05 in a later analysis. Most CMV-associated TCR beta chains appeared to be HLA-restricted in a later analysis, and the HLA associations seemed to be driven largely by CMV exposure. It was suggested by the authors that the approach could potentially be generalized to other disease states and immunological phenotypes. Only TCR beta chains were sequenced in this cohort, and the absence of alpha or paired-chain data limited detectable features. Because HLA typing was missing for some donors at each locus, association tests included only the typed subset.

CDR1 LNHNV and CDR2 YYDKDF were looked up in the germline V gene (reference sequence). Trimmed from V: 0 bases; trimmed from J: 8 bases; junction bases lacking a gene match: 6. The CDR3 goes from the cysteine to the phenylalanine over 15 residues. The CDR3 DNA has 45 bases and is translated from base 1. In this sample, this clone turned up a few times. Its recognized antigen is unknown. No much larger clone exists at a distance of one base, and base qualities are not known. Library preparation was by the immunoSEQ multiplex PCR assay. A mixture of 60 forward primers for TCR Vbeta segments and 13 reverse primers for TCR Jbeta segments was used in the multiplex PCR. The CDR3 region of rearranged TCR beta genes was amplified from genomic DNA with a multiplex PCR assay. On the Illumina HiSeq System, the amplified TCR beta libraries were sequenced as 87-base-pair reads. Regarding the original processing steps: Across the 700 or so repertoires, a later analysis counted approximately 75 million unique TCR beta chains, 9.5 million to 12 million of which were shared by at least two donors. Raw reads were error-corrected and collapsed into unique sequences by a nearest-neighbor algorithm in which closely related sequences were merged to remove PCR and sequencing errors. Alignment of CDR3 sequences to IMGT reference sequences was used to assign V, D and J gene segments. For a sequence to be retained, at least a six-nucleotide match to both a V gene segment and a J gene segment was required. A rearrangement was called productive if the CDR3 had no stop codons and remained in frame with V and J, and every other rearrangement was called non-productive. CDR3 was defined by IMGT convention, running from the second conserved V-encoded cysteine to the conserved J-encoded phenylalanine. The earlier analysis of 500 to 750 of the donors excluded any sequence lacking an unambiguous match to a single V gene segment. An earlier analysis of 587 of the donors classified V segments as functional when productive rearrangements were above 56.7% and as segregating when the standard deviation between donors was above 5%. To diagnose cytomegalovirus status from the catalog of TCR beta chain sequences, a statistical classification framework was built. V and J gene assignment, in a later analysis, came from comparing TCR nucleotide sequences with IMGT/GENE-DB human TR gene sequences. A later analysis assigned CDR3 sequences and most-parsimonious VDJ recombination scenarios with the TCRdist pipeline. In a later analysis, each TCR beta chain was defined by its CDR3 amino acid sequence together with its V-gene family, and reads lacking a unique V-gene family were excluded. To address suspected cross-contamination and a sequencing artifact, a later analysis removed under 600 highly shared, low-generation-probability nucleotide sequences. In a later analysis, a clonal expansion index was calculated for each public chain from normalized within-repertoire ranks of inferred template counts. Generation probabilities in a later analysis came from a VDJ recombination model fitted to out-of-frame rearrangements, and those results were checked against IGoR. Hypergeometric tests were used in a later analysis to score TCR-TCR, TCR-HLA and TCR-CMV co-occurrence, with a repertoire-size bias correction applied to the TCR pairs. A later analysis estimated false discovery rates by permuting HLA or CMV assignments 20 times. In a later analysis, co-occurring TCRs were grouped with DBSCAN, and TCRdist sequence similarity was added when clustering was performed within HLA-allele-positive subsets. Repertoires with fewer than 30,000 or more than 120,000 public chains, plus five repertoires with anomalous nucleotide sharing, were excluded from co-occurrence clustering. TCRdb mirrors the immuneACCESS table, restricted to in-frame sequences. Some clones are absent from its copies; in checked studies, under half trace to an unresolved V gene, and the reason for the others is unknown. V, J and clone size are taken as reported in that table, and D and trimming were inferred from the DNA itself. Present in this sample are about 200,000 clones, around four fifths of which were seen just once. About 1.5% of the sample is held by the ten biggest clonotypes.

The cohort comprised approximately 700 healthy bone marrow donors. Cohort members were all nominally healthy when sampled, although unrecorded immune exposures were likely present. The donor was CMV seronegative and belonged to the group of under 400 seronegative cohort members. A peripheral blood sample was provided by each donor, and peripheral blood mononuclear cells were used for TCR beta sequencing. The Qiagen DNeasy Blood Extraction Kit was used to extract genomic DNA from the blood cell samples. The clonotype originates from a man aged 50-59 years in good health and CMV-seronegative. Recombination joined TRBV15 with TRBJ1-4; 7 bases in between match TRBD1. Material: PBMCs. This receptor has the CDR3 CATSRDPTGSEKLFF. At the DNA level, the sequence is TGTGCCACCAGCAGAGATCCGACAGGGTCGGAAAAACTGTTTTTT.